The T cell receptor beta chain described here comes from a study of blood T cell repertoires in COVID-19. This clone showed up just once. The protocol was immunoSEQ multiplex PCR, while the TCRdb copy is restricted to in-frame clones and leaves out a portion. The sample has 200,000 to 250,000 clones; 80% to 90% are singletons. Participants came from about 23 US areas, aged about 18 to 95 years. Sequencing was performed on PBMCs or T cells enriched from blood (not recorded which). The TCR was taken from a woman in her 40s with acute COVID-19.

The CDR3 sequence is CASSPNRGPHEKLFF. In DNA, the CDR3 is TGTGCCAGCAGCCCAAACAGGGGGCCTCATGAAAAACTGTTTTTT. The rearrangement uses TRBV9 and TRBJ1-4; 9 bases are shared with TRBD1. Trimming took 4 bases from V and 6 from J; bases not matched to a gene: 7. The CDR3 is made up of 15 amino acids. Germline assignment: CDR1 SGDLS and CDR2 YYNGEE.